The clone carrying this TCR beta chain was detected a few times. The germline V gene encodes CDR1 SGHAT and CDR2 FQNNGV. The CDR3 is made up of 17 amino acids. Trimming shortened V by 1 base and J by 2 bases, and 14 bases separated the two germline ends. These data originate in a study of technical replicates of blood from a handful of donors. Profiled with immunoSEQ multiplex PCR; TCRdb holds only in-frame clones, not every one. The sample has about 89,000 clones, just under 95% seen once. This receptor was obtained from a human donor in good health. The specimen sequenced was T cells isolated from PBMCs. This chain links TRBV11-2 with TRBJ2-2; D unclear. CDR3 sequence reads: CASSLGSYRRNTGELFF. In DNA, the CDR3 is TGTGCCAGCAGCTTAGGTAGCTACCGGAGAAACACCGGGGAGCTGTTTTTT.